The 20 T cell receptor beta chains reported below all come from one sample, sequenced in a study of naive and memory T cell subsets. Amplification of ligated cDNA took four PCR rounds with SP2 and nested alpha and beta constant primers. TCRdb re-called the 5' RACE reads through MiXCR, storing one row per CDR3 protein. The profile shows 57,000 or so distinct CDR3 sequences, about 7.2% of them singletons. An oligonucleotide containing a UMI was ligated to the 3' end of TCR cDNA. Source of these receptors: a male donor in good health.

This clonotype was counted only a few times. V and J are TRBV5-1 and TRBJ2-7, with TRBD1 matching over 9 bases. Trimming cost V 0 bases and J 0 bases; bases outside gene matches: 4. Germline V gene lookup returns CDR1 SGHRS and CDR2 YFSETQ. There are 16 residues in the CDR3. CDR3 bases: TGCGCCAGCAGCTTGGGGGACAGGGAAGTCTCCTACGAGCAGTACTTC. It is translated as CASSLGDREVSYEQYF. The full variable domain, completed using reference TRBV5-1 and TRBJ2-7, is KAGVTQTPRYLIKTRGQQVTLSCSPISGHRSVSWYQQTPGQGLQFLFEYFSETQRNKGNFPGRFSGRQFSNSRSEMNVSTLELGDSALYLCASSLGDREVSYEQYFGPGTRLTVT.

The sample holds a few counts of this clonotype. The chain is built from TRBV29-1 and TRBJ2-7, with D tentatively TRBD1 or TRBD2 (5 bases each). The CDR3 contains 14 residues. The germline V gene encodes CDR1 SQVTM and CDR2 ANQGSEA. Trimming took off 0 bases at V and 2 bases at J, with 11 bases between the two ends. The CDR3 DNA reads as TGCAGCGTTGAAGAAGGTTGGGGGACCTACGAGCAGTACTTC. Protein: CSVEEGWGTYEQYF.

In its sample, this clonotype was seen many times. The chain uses TRBV14 and TRBJ2-2; the D is unclear. Germline V gene sequence: CDR1 SGHDN, CDR2 FVKESK. This CDR3 is 13 amino acids long. The ends were cut back, 4 bases at V and 4 bases at J, with 7 bases in the middle. In DNA, the CDR3 is TGTGCCAGCAGCCGGCAGACCACCGGGGAGCTGTTTTTT. Translated, it gives CASSRQTTGELFF.

The CDR3 DNA reads TGTGCCAGCAGTTACAGTGGAGGGGGAGCAGATACGCAGTATTTT. Its translation is CASSYSGGGADTQYF. V gene TRBV6-5 combines with J gene TRBJ2-3, with D perhaps matching TRBD1 or TRBD2 (6 bases each). Trimming cost V 2 bases and J 4 bases, with 13 bases left between them. The V gene's germline CDR1 is MNHEY and CDR2 SVGAGI. The CDR3 length is 15 residues.

This clonotype has a count of ten or more. The genes are TRBV29-1 and TRBJ2-3; 11 bases are a match to TRBD2. The CDR3 sequence is 14 residues long. Trimming cost V 5 bases and J 2 bases; bases outside gene matches: 3. Germline V gene sequence: CDR1 SQVTM, CDR2 ANQGSEA. CDR3 residues: CSVIAGGPTDTQYF. In DNA form, the CDR3 reads TGCAGCGTTATAGCGGGAGGGCCCACAGATACGCAGTATTTT.

This clonotype was seen ten or more times. The chain has TRBV27 and TRBJ2-7; D call uncertain. Germline V gene sequence: CDR1 MNHEY, CDR2 SMNVEV (reference sequence). The CDR3 loop spans 16 amino acids. V lost 2 bases to trimming and J lost 1 base, with 15 bases between them. The CDR3 spells CASSLTDASFSYEQYF. The DNA for the CDR3 is TGTGCCAGCAGTTTAACAGACGCCAGCTTTTCCTACGAGCAGTACTTC.

This clonotype was counted a few times. The chain recombines TRBV5-1 with TRBJ2-1; D is unclear. The CDR3 extends over 13 amino acids. Trimming left V 3 bases short and J 5 bases short, with 9 bases between. Germline V gene data show CDR1 as SGHRS and CDR2 as YFSETQ. In DNA, the CDR3 is TGCGCCAGCAGCTCAGACAATCACAATGAGCAGTTCTTC. Translated: CASSSDNHNEQFF.

This clonotype was seen many times. This chain links TRBV27 with TRBJ2-7; D call uncertain. The CDR3 is 16 amino acids. Germline assignment: CDR1 MNHEY and CDR2 SMNVEV (reference sequence). V shed 1 base and J shed 3 bases, with 16 bases lying between them. CDR3 protein: CASSLYPGPAVYEQYF. The CDR3 DNA reads as TGTGCCAGCAGTTTATACCCCGGACCGGCCGTCTACGAGCAGTACTTC.

The V call is TRBV6-1, the J call TRBJ1-2; D not resolved. The CDR3 is 12 residues long. Trimming removed 7 bases at V and 3 bases at J, with 9 bases between. CDR1 and CDR2 from the germline V gene are MNHNS and SASEGT. As DNA, the CDR3 is TGTGCCAGCATGTCAAATTACTATGGCTACACCTTC. Its translation is CASMSNYYGYTF.

This clonotype occurred a few times. This sequence joins TRBV30 and TRBJ1-1; TRBD1 is a possible D gene (6 bases). The CDR3 consists of 13 residues. The V gene lost 5 bases and the J gene lost 1 base, with 11 bases spanning the gap. Germline values: CDR1 GTSNPN, CDR2 SVGIG (reference sequence). CDR3 amino acids: CAWEQDRNTEAFF. Written as DNA, the CDR3 is TGTGCCTGGGAACAGGACAGGAACACTGAAGCTTTCTTT.

This clonotype was seen repeatedly, ten times or more. The rearrangement joins TRBV5-1 to TRBJ2-3; 10 bases align to TRBD2. V shed 4 bases, J shed 0 bases, and the junction held 11 bases outside the gene matches. Per the germline V gene, CDR1 is SGHRS and CDR2 is YFSETQ. The CDR3 spans 18 residues. The CDR3 DNA reads TGCGCCAGCAGCGAAGGACGATCTAGCGGGGGAAGCACAGATACGCAGTATTTT. This gives the protein CASSEGRSSGGSTDTQYF.

The gene calls are TRBV19 and TRBJ2-1; D unclear. V was clipped by 5 bases and J by 2 bases, with 10 bases between them. From germline, CDR1 is LNHDA and CDR2 SQIVND (reference sequence). The CDR3 extends over 14 amino acids. The CDR3 DNA is TGTGCCAGTAGTTTCTGGGGTCCCTACAATGAGCAGTTCTTC. This translates into CASSFWGPYNEQFF.

This clonotype has ten or more counts. This rearrangement joins TRBV3-1 to TRBJ1-2, with D tentatively TRBD1 (5 bases). Germline V gene data show CDR1 as LGHDT and CDR2 as YNNKEL (reference sequence). Trimming stripped 5 bases from V and 5 bases from J, with 15 bases between. The CDR3 has 14 residues. The CDR3 protein is CASSSSGTAYGYTF. CDR3 DNA sequence: TGTGCCAGCAGCTCATCCGGGACGGCATATGGCTACACCTTC.

The V call is TRBV14, the J call TRBJ2-5; 8 nucleotides agree with TRBD1. The CDR3 sequence is 16 residues long. After removal of 0 bases from V and 4 bases from J, the junction contained 7 bases not matched to a gene. Germline CDR1 reads SGHDN; CDR2 reads FVKESK. The CDR3 DNA reads as TGTGCCAGCAGCCAAGAGAGGACAGGGCTAGGAGAGACCCAGTACTTC. Translated, it gives CASSQERTGLGETQYF.

There are many counts of this clonotype. V is TRBV5-1 and J is TRBJ1-1; D not resolved. Germline values: CDR1 SGHRS, CDR2 YFSETQ. The length of the CDR3 is 14 residues. The ends were cut back, 1 base at V and 0 bases at J, with 7 bases in the middle. This CDR3 reads CASSLSGMNTEAFF. The CDR3 bases are TGCGCCAGCAGCTTGAGCGGAATGAACACTGAAGCTTTCTTT.

The sample holds many counts of this clonotype. The V call is TRBV5-5, the J call TRBJ1-1, with D tentatively TRBD1 (6 bases). The V and J ends lost 3 bases and 10 bases respectively, with 13 bases between them. Germline V gives CDR1 SGHKS, CDR2 YYEKEE (reference sequence). CDR3 size: 12 residues. The CDR3 region is CASSSSGTTAFF. In DNA form, the CDR3 reads TGTGCCAGCAGCTCTTCTGGGACAACAGCTTTCTTT. Filled out from reference TRBV5-5 and TRBJ1-1, the complete variable domain reads DAGVTQSPTHLIKTRGQQVTLRCSPISGHKSVSWYQQVLGQGPQFIFQYYEKEERGRGNFPDRFSARQFPNYSSELNVNALLLGDSALYLCASSSSGTTAFFGQGTRLTVV.

This clonotype was counted between two and nine times. The chain has TRBV20-1 and TRBJ2-5; D might be TRBD1 or TRBD2, each matching 5 bases. This CDR3 has 14 amino acids. V was trimmed by 7 bases and J by 1 base, leaving 16 bases between them. Per the germline V gene, CDR1 is DFQATT and CDR2 is SNEGSKA (reference sequence). CDR3 nucleotides: TGCAGTGTTTTGGCCTCCGGGACCCAAGAGACCCAGTACTTC. Amino acid sequence: CSVLASGTQETQYF.

This clonotype was observed many times. The J gene is TRBJ1-2, the V gene TRBV10-2; tentative D call: TRBD1 (6 bases). Germline V gene lookup returns CDR1 WSHSY and CDR2 SAAADI. The CDR3 has 14 residues. V lost 2 bases and J lost 4, with 11 bases in between. CDR3: CASSEGTSSYGYTF. CDR3 nucleotides: TGCGCCAGCAGTGAGGGGACATCCTCCTATGGCTACACCTTC.

This clonotype was seen at least ten times. V usage is TRBV12-3 or TRBV12-4 and J usage is TRBJ1-1; 9 bases align to TRBD1. The J segment lost 10 bases and the V segment lost 6 bases, leaving 9 bases of the junction unmatched. The CDR3 covers 13 residues. CDR3 sequence: CASRGEQGAGAFF. The CDR3 DNA sequence: TGTGCCAGCAGGGGGGAACAGGGGGCAGGAGCTTTCTTT.

This clonotype was recorded a few times. The V call is TRBV6-5, the J call TRBJ2-4; no clear D. Per germline, CDR1 MNHEY and CDR2 SVGAGI. Trimming pared 0 bases from V and 0 bases from J, leaving 9 bases between. This CDR3 is 16 amino acids long. The CDR3 protein is CASSYSAALAKNIQYF. The DNA of the CDR3 is TGTGCCAGCAGTTACTCGGCCGCCTTAGCCAAAAACATTCAGTACTTC.